In this sample, the clone carrying this T cell receptor beta chain turned up a few times. With 2 bases removed from V and 2 bases from J, the gap between germline ends came to 4 bases. CDR1 is SEHNR, CDR2 FQNEAQ, per germline (reference sequence). This CDR3 has 12 amino acids. This specimen belongs to a study of blood T cell repertoires in COVID-19. Background on the study: Some COVID-19 samples were acute and others convalescent; all came from the United States, Italy and Spain. PBMCs, B-cell-depleted T cells, or T cells provided the cDNA or gDNA that made up the material.

Authors' data handling: From reference gene primer amplification, estimates of nucleated cell counts were derived. Method: immunoSEQ multiplex PCR; TCRdb's copy keeps in-frame clones and lacks some. V and J calls and clone size come straight from that table; D and trimming were deduced from the DNA. This sample has around 300,000 clones, with approximately 91% found just once. The TCR was taken from a man younger than 30 with active or convalescent COVID-19. J is TRBJ2-7 and V is TRBV7-9; D is ambiguous. Sequencing was done on a sample of peripheral blood. The DNA for the CDR3 is TGTGCCAGCAGCTTACAGGCCTACGAGCAGTACTTC. Amino acids: CASSLQAYEQYF.